These 17 T cell receptor beta chains came from one sample sequenced in a study of T cell responses to AZD1222 COVID-19 vaccine (dated by TCRdb to 2020 to 2023). Explained via the paper, the time point label denotes: about 28 days (+/-7) after the second vaccine dose. The protocol used for the library was the immunoSEQ multiplex PCR assay. TCRdb limited this immuneACCESS table to in-frame rearrangements with V and J called. A share of clones is missing; checked studies link under half to unresolved V genes, and the rest is unexplained. The sample yields roughly 120,000 clones; roughly 90% were counted once. In total, the top ten clones hold more than 7% of the sample. The sequencing here drew on peripheral blood, taken 28 days after the second AZD1222 dose. The receptors shown here come from an adult who received the AZD1222 COVID-19 vaccine.

V usage is TRBV12-3 or TRBV12-4 and J usage is TRBJ2-1, with 10 positions matching TRBD2. V dropped 8 bases and J dropped 9; count of bases not matched to a gene: 7. This CDR3 contains 13 residues. As DNA, the CDR3 is TGTGCCAGCTGGCTAGCGGGAGTTGGTGAGCAGTTCTTC. As protein: CASWLAGVGEQFF.

This rearrangement joins TRBV6-1 to TRBJ2-3, with D uncertain. This CDR3 contains 13 residues. V gave up 2 bases and J gave up 9 bases, with 12 bases separating them. Looked up from germline, CDR1 is MNHNS and CDR2 is SASEGT. The CDR3 coding sequence is TGTGCCAGCAGTGAACCAGGCGTTGTCACGCAGTATTTT. It specifies CASSEPGVVTQYF.

The table lists this clone with a count of one. The rearrangement uses TRBV25-1 and TRBJ1-6; no clear D gene. The CDR3 is 14 residues long. The germline V and J ends were trimmed by 3 bases and 8 bases, with 11 bases remaining between them. Germline V lookup: CDR1 MGHDK, CDR2 SYGVNS. The CDR3 sequence is CASSDLEAYSPLHF. The CDR3 nucleotides read TGTGCCAGCAGTGATCTCGAGGCCTATTCACCCCTCCACTTT. The full variable domain, rest sourced from reference TRBV25-1 and TRBJ1-6, is EADIYQTPRYLVIGTGKKITLECSQTMGHDKMYWYQQDPGMELHLIHYSYGVNSTEKGDLSSESTVSRIRTEHFPLTLESARPSHTSQYLCASSDLEAYSPLHFGNGTRLTVT.

This chain joins TRBV5-1 and TRBJ2-5; D may correspond to TRBD1 or TRBD2 (5 bases each). Germline-derived CDR1 and CDR2 are SGHRS and YFSETQ. V lost 1 base to trimming and J lost 5 bases, with 21 bases between them. This CDR3 contains 17 residues. The CDR3 region has the DNA TGCGCCAGCAGCTTGCATTTTCGGGACCAGCCCCAGGAGACCCAGTACTTC. Amino acids: CASSLHFRDQPQETQYF.

This rearrangement joins TRBV10-3 to TRBJ1-2; D ambiguous. CDR3 length: 17 residues. Germline CDR1 ENHRY, CDR2 SYGVKD. Trimming took off 1 base at V and 1 base at J, with 16 bases between the two ends. The CDR3 loop reads CAISELPWAGVNYGYTF. DNA of the CDR3: TGTGCCATCAGTGAGTTACCGTGGGCTGGAGTTAACTATGGCTACACCTTC.

This clone has only one observation. The chain carries TRBV19 and TRBJ1-2; D might be TRBD1 (6 bases). The CDR3 runs to 13 residues. In germline, CDR1 is LNHDA, CDR2 SQIVND (reference sequence). The V and J ends lost 10 bases and 4 bases respectively, with 16 bases between them. This chain's CDR3 is CATTQGSGYGYTF. In nucleotides, the CDR3 is TGTGCCACGACACAGGGATCAGGCTATGGCTACACCTTC.

The V call is TRBV19, the J call TRBJ2-1; 7 nucleotides agree with TRBD2. Trimming removed 2 bases from V and 4 bases from J; junction bases left unmatched: 5. The CDR3 has 15 residues. Germline V CDR1 and CDR2: LNHDA, SQIVND (reference sequence). This CDR3 reads CASSISAGTYNEQFF. In DNA, the CDR3 is TGTGCCAGTAGTATATCAGCGGGGACTTACAATGAGCAGTTCTTC.

V gene TRBV2 combines with J gene TRBJ2-1, with TRBD2 identical over 11 bases. CDR3 length equals 14 residues. Germline V lookup: CDR1 SNHLY, CDR2 FYNNEI. Germline trimming cut 5 bases from V and 4 bases from J; bases unmatched to any gene: 1. The CDR3 is CASSWTSGYNEQFF. The CDR3 DNA is TGTGCCAGCAGTTGGACTAGCGGGTACAATGAGCAGTTCTTC.

This sequence joins TRBV5-1 and TRBJ2-5; TRBD1 matches 8 bases. This CDR3 spans 21 amino acids. Germline-derived CDR1 and CDR2 are SGHRS and YFSETQ. Trimming removed 4 bases from V and 4 bases from J; junction bases left unmatched: 27. The CDR3 spells CASSLGIVQNQGASIGETQYF. The CDR3 DNA follows: TGCGCCAGCAGCCTGGGCATCGTCCAAAACCAGGGGGCATCGATAGGAGAGACCCAGTACTTC.

The chain joins TRBV29-1 to TRBJ2-7; D perhaps matches TRBD1 (5 bases). This CDR3 region has 14 residues. V was pared by 2 bases and J by 2 bases, with 13 bases between. CDR1 is SQVTM and CDR2 is ANQGSEA in the germline V gene. The CDR3 coding sequence is TGCAGCGTTGAATACGTGACAGACACCTACGAGCAGTACTTC. This translates into CSVEYVTDTYEQYF.

This clone was counted once. This chain links TRBV7-9 with TRBJ1-2; D unresolved. Trimming shortened V by 5 bases and J by 3 bases, and 7 bases separated the two germline ends. Germline CDR1 and CDR2: SEHNR and FQNEAQ (reference sequence). The CDR3 totals 12 residues. The CDR3 protein is CASSRDDYGYTF. The CDR3 DNA sequence: TGTGCCAGCAGCCGGGATGACTATGGCTACACCTTC.

This chain's CDR3 is CASSWTGNYEQYF. CDR3 bases: TGTGCCAGCAGCTGGACAGGGAACTACGAGCAGTACTTC. The chain uses TRBV7-8 and TRBJ2-7, with TRBD1 matching over 8 bases. J was trimmed by 3 bases and V by 4 bases; bases with no gene match: 2. Germline values: CDR1 SGHVS, CDR2 FQNEAQ. The CDR3 covers 13 residues.

The chain has TRBV7-2 and TRBJ1-6; 7 positions match TRBD1. V shed 6 bases, J shed 7 bases, and the junction held 12 bases outside the gene matches. CDR1 and CDR2 from the germline V gene are SGHTA and FQGNSA. This CDR3 has 16 amino acids. CDR3 sequence: CASRHTTGLQNSPLHF. DNA for the CDR3: TGTGCCAGCAGACATACGACAGGGCTCCAGAATTCACCCCTCCACTTT.

The chain carries TRBV3-1 (or the pseudogene TRBV3-2) and TRBJ2-2; either TRBD1 or TRBD2 may fit D (5 bases each). The germline CDR1 and CDR2 sequences are LGHDT and YNNKEL (reference sequence). This CDR3 contains 16 residues. V was pared by 1 base and J by 5 bases, with 14 bases between. CDR3: CASSQGGTRRTGELFF. The CDR3 nucleotides are TGTGCCAGCAGCCAAGGGGGGACCAGGAGGACCGGGGAGCTGTTTTTT.

V usage is TRBV6-1 and J usage is TRBJ1-6; D is possibly TRBD1 (6 bases). This CDR3 region has 16 residues. The V gene lost 1 base and the J gene lost 4 bases, with 11 bases spanning the gap. The germline V gene has CDR1 MNHNS and CDR2 SASEGT. CDR3 in amino acids: CASSEGSTGYNSPLHF. CDR3 DNA sequence: TGTGCCAGCAGTGAAGGGTCTACAGGGTATAATTCACCCCTCCACTTT.

This chain links TRBV6-5 with TRBJ2-5; TRBD2 aligns across 7 bases. CDR1 and CDR2 (germline): MNHEY, SVGAGI. With V trimmed by 6 bases and J by 9 bases, 7 bases remained unmatched. The CDR3 has 12 amino acids. The CDR3 nucleotides read TGTGCCAGCAGCGATACCAGCGGGGCCCAGTACTTC. Encoded protein: CASSDTSGAQYF.

This chain uses TRBV6-4 with TRBJ1-6; 9 bases agree with TRBD1. The CDR3 has 14 amino acids. Trimming took 5 bases from V and 8 from J; bases not matched to a gene: 4. Germline lookup yields CDR1 MRHNA and CDR2 SNTAGT. In DNA, the CDR3 is TGTGCCAGCAGTAGGACAGGGGTGGATTCACCCCTCCACTTT. Its translation: CASSRTGVDSPLHF.